This T cell receptor (beta chain) is drawn from a study of shared clonotypes between healthy human individuals. General study results and limits: Clonotypes not shared had lower generation probabilities than those common to all four donors. Clonotypes that were shared across a handful of donors made up about 4.5% of naive CD4 clonotypes.

Naive CD4+ cells were CD45RA-selected; the remaining cells were memory. Remarks on this clone: Its antigen is still unknown.

The data were produced by immunoSEQ multiplex PCR, yet TCRdb's version contains in-frame clones alone and is incomplete. The sample comprises over 950,000 clones, approximately 80% of which are singletons, and 0.89% rests with the top ten. The source material was memory CD4+ T cells from PBMCs. The sample's subset: CD45RA-negative fraction. This sequence originates from a man younger than 35 in good health. Some clones in this sample may be carry-over from other donors' samples.

This CDR3 reads CASSLWFSGPGGGRNEQFF. The CDR3 DNA reads as TGTGCCAGCAGTTTATGGTTTTCGGGCCCGGGAGGGGGGCGGAATGAGCAGTTCTTC. The rearrangement joins TRBV28 to TRBJ2-1; the match to TRBD2 covers 8 bases. The CDR3 extends over 19 amino acids. The ends lost 0 bases at V and 7 bases at J; junction bases unmatched: 17. The V gene's germline CDR1 is MDHEN and CDR2 SYDVKM. Full variable domain (missing parts from reference TRBV28 and TRBJ2-1): DVKVTQSSRYLVKRTGEKVFLECVQDMDHENMFWYRQDPGLGLRLIYFSYDVKMKEKGDIPEGYSVSREKKERFSLILESASTNQTSMYLCASSLWFSGPGGGRNEQFFGPGTRLTVL.